This T cell receptor beta chain was identified during a study of human T cells and chemical hapten exposure. At the level of the study: Per-sample TCR yields varied mainly from small pooled library volume differences.

The V segment lost 1 base and the J segment 4 bases; nucleotides outside the gene matches: 13. The germline V gene has CDR1 LGHNA and CDR2 YSLEER. CDR3 size: 18 residues. TCRdb reprocessed the RACE reads with MiXCR, giving one entry per CDR3 protein. The data contain 350,000 or so distinct CDR3 sequences, under 9% of them singletons. This clonotype was observed a few times. Time point defined: patch test 1, 2 weeks after DPC sensitization. Treatment defined: therapeutic diphenylcyclopropenone sensitization with weekly scalp DPC. The chain has TRBV4-3 and TRBJ2-3; 8 bases map to TRBD2. The input for sequencing was whole blood, taken in connection with sensitization to the hapten diphenylcyclopropenone (DPC). This TCR came from a woman under 30 with alopecia areata. Some clones in this sample may be carry-over from other donors' samples. The CDR3 sequence: CASSQVTQAGDGADTQYF. In DNA, the CDR3 is TGCGCCAGCAGCCAAGTCACCCAAGCGGGGGATGGCGCAGATACGCAGTATTTT.